A single TCR beta chain is shown here with its context. What it binds is not known. Germline values: CDR1 SGHAT, CDR2 FQDESV (reference sequence). The CDR3 length is 15 residues. With 5 bases clipped from V and 0 bases from J, the junction kept 6 bases outside the gene matches. Indicated treatment: therapeutic diphenylcyclopropenone sensitization with weekly scalp DPC. Ahead of applying each patch test, blood was sampled. This specimen belongs to a study of human T cells and chemical hapten exposure. Across the whole study: A patient group, mainly female, showed alopecia areata, totalis or universalis. Findings and caveats of the study: Expanded TCRs clustered into significantly more large CDR3 similarity groups than controls, the analysis revealed.

Unique molecular identifiers were attached to individual cDNA molecules during library preparation. Original methodology: Per sample, the median was approximately 100,000 TCRs, with values from 23,224 to 690,600. TCRdb ran MiXCR on the reads and lists one entry per CDR3 protein. The V and J calls here are based on TCRdb, not the publication. In the table there are over 2,000 distinct CDR3 sequences, around 50% of which are singletons. The starting material was whole blood, obtained before DPC sensitization or 2, 6, or about 24 weeks after (not recorded which). This receptor was obtained from an adult with alopecia areata. Some clones in this sample may be carry-over from other donors' samples. This table probably holds off-target reads from a library built for another chain. The rearrangement uses TRBV11-1 and TRBJ2-7; TRBD2 matches at 8 bases. The CDR3 bases are TGTGCCAGCAGCATTCAGCGGGGGAGCTCCTACGAGCAGTACTTC. The encoded protein is CASSIQRGSSYEQYF.